The TCR beta chain under discussion was sequenced for a study of radiotherapy plus CTLA-4 blockade in lung cancer (dated by TCRdb to 2016 to 2019). For the study in its entirety: Objective responses were observed in 18% of enrolled patients, and disease control was achieved in 31%.

Turning to this clone: There is no known antigen for this receptor. Per-base quality was not reported, and no clone a single base away is much larger than it.

In this study, focal radiation therapy paired with CTLA-4 blockade (ipilimumab) was tested in patients who had chemo-refractory metastatic non-small-cell lung cancer. Libraries were prepared through the immunoSEQ multiplex PCR assay. Imported from immuneACCESS, the table was reduced by TCRdb to in-frame sequences with V and J called. These copies leave out some clones; in studies compared against another copy, an unresolved V gene accounts for under half, and the cause of the remainder is not known. This sample is represented by around 55,000 clones; around four fifths of them were singletons. The ten largest clonotypes hold about 6.1% of the sample. Broader findings and caveats from the paper: Increased serum interferon-beta after radiation, together with early dynamic changes in blood T cell clones, were reported to be the strongest predictors of response. After treatment with radiotherapy and ipilimumab, TCR clones that originated in tumors expanded in peripheral blood.

This receptor was taken from a human donor with non-small cell lung cancer whose response to radiotherapy plus ipilimumab could not be evaluated. The specimen comprised peripheral blood, sampled from a patient treated with radiotherapy plus ipilimumab.

The CDR3 protein is CASRPPTGTYEQYF. The nucleotide sequence reads TGTGCCAGCAGGCCACCGACAGGGACCTACGAGCAGTACTTC. This sequence uses TRBV6-5 and TRBJ2-7; 7 bases in the junction line up with TRBD1. CDR1 and CDR2, per the germline V gene, are MNHEY and SVGAGI. The CDR3 covers 14 residues, taking in both the cysteine and the phenylalanine. Just the 42-base CDR3 DNA is kept, in frame starting at base 1. Trimming takes 6 bases off V and 2 bases off J; junction bases not matched to a gene: 7.